Each of the 6 T cell receptor beta chains below was sequenced from the same sample in a study of blood T cell repertoires in COVID-19. Produced via immunoSEQ multiplex PCR; TCRdb's table is partial and in-frame only. The sample carries some 80,000 clones, about 88% recorded once. The specimen sequenced was peripheral blood. The receptors were gathered from a man aged 60-69 years with COVID-19, enrolled during active disease.

V usage is TRBV6-5 and J usage is TRBJ1-6; TRBD1 aligns across 9 bases. The J segment lost 6 bases and the V segment lost 0 bases, leaving 3 bases of the junction unmatched. This CDR3 has 16 residues. Germline CDR1 and CDR2: MNHEY and SVGAGI. In DNA form, the CDR3 reads TGTGCCAGCAGTTACTCGGCGGGACAGGGTAATTCACCCCTCCACTTT. This sequence encodes CASSYSAGQGNSPLHF.

This chain connects TRBV19 to TRBJ2-4; D gene unclear. The CDR3 loop spans 15 amino acids. The ends were cut back, 1 base at V and 4 bases at J, with 11 bases in the middle. CDR1 is LNHDA and CDR2 is SQIVND in the germline V gene (reference sequence). CDR3 sequence: CASSIGHTLKNIQYF. DNA of the CDR3: TGTGCCAGTAGTATAGGACATACCCTAAAAAACATTCAGTACTTC.

V usage is TRBV7-2 and J usage is TRBJ2-3; D gene uncertain. The germline V gene encodes CDR1 SGHTA and CDR2 FQGNSA. This CDR3 region has 16 residues. V was trimmed by 6 bases and J by 0 bases, leaving 16 bases between them. The DNA of the CDR3 is TGTGCCAGCAGACCCCCTGGCGGTTCTAGCACAGATACGCAGTATTTT. Encoded protein: CASRPPGGSSTDTQYF.

The V and J genes are TRBV2 and TRBJ1-6; D is possibly TRBD1 (6 bases). Trimming took 3 bases from V and 6 from J, leaving 9 bases between them. Germline values: CDR1 SNHLY, CDR2 FYNNEI. The CDR3 is 14 residues long. The CDR3 nucleotides read TGTGCCAGCAGTGAGACAGGCTTTAATTCACCCCTCCACTTT. It yields the protein CASSETGFNSPLHF.

The chain recombines TRBV7-9 with TRBJ1-5; a weak D match, TRBD1 (6 bases). Germline V gene sequence: CDR1 SEHNR, CDR2 FQNEAQ (reference sequence). This CDR3 region has 15 residues. Trimming removed 4 bases from V and 6 bases from J, with 16 bases in between. The CDR3 sequence is CASSSGGAIGQPQHF. DNA for the CDR3: TGTGCCAGCAGCTCGGGGGGCGCGATCGGTCAGCCCCAGCATTTT.

This chain joins TRBV14 and TRBJ2-7, with D possibly matching TRBD1 (6 bases). This CDR3 spans 12 amino acids. Trimming removed 8 bases at V and 5 bases at J, with 13 bases between. Germline V gene sequence: CDR1 SGHDN, CDR2 FVKESK. Written as DNA, the CDR3 is TGTGCCAGCGGACAGTCCTCGCACGAGCAGTACTTC. It yields the protein CASGQSSHEQYF.